This T cell receptor (beta chain) was sequenced in a study of tumor and adjacent non-tumor tissue in lung cancer. Across the whole study: On average, productive TCRbeta reads reached about 4.17 million per sample.

The template was RNA from unsorted bulk tissue. Newly diagnosed lung cancer patients had thoracic surgery in China, August–late 2014, without prior chemotherapy. Note on this clonotype: Its antigen is still unknown. A read error may produce the germline difference seen at one junction end.

The CDR3 totals 17 residues. Germline CDR1 reads SGHAT; CDR2 reads FQNNGV. TCRbeta libraries were built with three rounds of nested PCR, modified from ARM-PCR. MiXCR was run by TCRdb on the multiplex PCR reads, yielding one entry per CDR3 protein. The data contain roughly 140,000 distinct CDR3 sequences, about 71% of them seen just once; the ten biggest clones take up about 20%. Whole-study findings and limits: Significantly higher TCR diversity was found in tumor than normal lung. Tumor repertoires had a smaller top 100 clone share than normal lung.

The receptor comes from a man between 60 and 75 years old with small cell lung cancer. V is TRBV11-2 and J is TRBJ2-5; 11 nucleotides match TRBD2. Sample: lung tumor tissue. The CDR3 spells CASSPPGHLAGGETKYF. DNA of the CDR3: TGTGCCAGCAGCCCGCCGGGACACCTAGCGGGAGGCGAGACCAAGTATTTC.